This record looks at one TCR beta chain sequence and its context. An end of the junction does not agree with germline; a read error may underlie this. This entry is derived from a study of blood T cells in healthy people across ages. The use of a sample-barcoded 5' primer and a J-beta primer mix characterized a second PCR of roughly 7 to 11 cycles. TCRdb re-derived calls from the 5' RACE reads in MiXCR, one entry per CDR3 protein. The sample lists approximately 1,100,000 distinct CDR3 sequences, 40% to 55% occurring once. This CDR3 is 12 amino acids long. From germline, CDR1 is DFQATT and CDR2 SNEGSKA (reference sequence).

The gene calls are TRBV20-1 and TRBJ2-3; 8 nucleotides agree with TRBD2. The sample consisted of blood. The sequence was obtained from an older woman in good health. The CDR3 sequence: CSASGRGDTRYF. In DNA form, the CDR3 reads TGCAGTGCCTCTGGGCGGGGGGATACGCGGTATTTT.